This TCR beta chain stems from a study of T cell changes during pregnancy in multiple sclerosis. Germline CDR1 SGHAT, CDR2 FQNNGV. The CDR3 contains 14 residues. Unmatched junction bases numbered 5, after V lost 5 bases and J lost 5 bases. Sequencing used immunoSEQ multiplex PCR; TCRdb keeps in-frame clones, though not all of them. The sample yields more than 60,000 clones, approximately 90% seen once. The sequences come from peripheral blood, collected in the second trimester of pregnancy. The sequence was obtained from a female donor with multiple sclerosis, enrolled in a pregnancy study. The V and J genes are TRBV11-2 and TRBJ1-1, with 10 bases identical to TRBD1. This CDR3 is CASSPGQGWTEAFF. The CDR3 region has the DNA TGTGCCAGCAGCCCGGGACAGGGGTGGACTGAAGCTTTCTTT.